The 4 T cell receptor beta chains given below trace back to one sample, sequenced in a study of spatial heterogeneity in lung cancer. MiXCR, run by TCRdb on the 5' RACE reads, gives a single entry per CDR3 protein. The repertoire holds 4,000 or so distinct CDR3 sequences, with about 26% as singletons. Time point denoted: blood at routine non-recurrence follow-up after resection. The sample in question was PBMCs, obtained at follow-up. The receptor set was obtained from a male donor with early-stage non-small cell lung cancer.

This clonotype counts as medium-sized. CDR3 region: CASSGSADEQYF. The DNA of the CDR3 is TGTGCCAGCAGCGGGAGCGCCGACGAGCAGTACTTC. The chain recombines TRBV7-9 with TRBJ2-7; possibly TRBD2 for D (5 bases). V was trimmed by 5 bases and J by 5 bases, leaving 10 bases between them. In germline, CDR1 is SEHNR, CDR2 FQNEAQ (reference sequence). The CDR3 sequence is 12 residues long.

This chain uses TRBV7-8 with TRBJ2-3, with 10 bases that match TRBD1. The germline CDR1 and CDR2 sequences are SGHVS and FQNEAQ. Unmatched junction bases numbered 10, after V lost 4 bases and J lost 3 bases. This CDR3 has 17 residues. CDR3 sequence: CASSYKRGGQGTDTQYF. The CDR3 DNA is TGTGCCAGCAGCTACAAACGTGGGGGACAGGGGACAGATACGCAGTATTTT.

The chain uses TRBV6-6 and TRBJ2-5, with D unclear. Germline values: CDR1 MNHNY, CDR2 SVGAGI (reference sequence). The V and J ends lost 2 bases and 6 bases respectively, with 10 bases between them. CDR3 size: 13 residues. The CDR3 DNA follows: TGTGCCAGCAGTTACGCGTGGGAAAAGACCCAGTACTTC. Protein: CASSYAWEKTQYF.

By its share, this clonotype is medium-sized (0.01 to 0.1%). The rearrangement uses TRBV4-1 and TRBJ1-3; a weak D match, TRBD1 (6 bases). Trimming shortened V by 4 bases and J by 3 bases, and 22 bases separated the two germline ends. The CDR3 runs to 18 residues. In germline, CDR1 is MGHRA, CDR2 YSYEKL. The CDR3 sequence: CASSLGGRGRGLGNTIYF. CDR3 nucleotide sequence: TGCGCCAGCAGCCTAGGCGGTAGGGGCAGGGGCCTTGGAAACACCATATATTTT.